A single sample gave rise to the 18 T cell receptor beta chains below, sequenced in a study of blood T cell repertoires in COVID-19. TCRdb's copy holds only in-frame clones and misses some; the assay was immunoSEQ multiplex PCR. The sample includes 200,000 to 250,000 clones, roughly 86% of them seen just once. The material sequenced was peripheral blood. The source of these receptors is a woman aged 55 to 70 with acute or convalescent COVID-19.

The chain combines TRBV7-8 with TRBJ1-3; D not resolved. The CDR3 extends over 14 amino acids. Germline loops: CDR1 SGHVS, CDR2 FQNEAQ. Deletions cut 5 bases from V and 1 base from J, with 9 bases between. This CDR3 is CASSIGVSGNTIYF. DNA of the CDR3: TGTGCCAGCAGCATCGGGGTATCTGGAAACACCATATATTTT.

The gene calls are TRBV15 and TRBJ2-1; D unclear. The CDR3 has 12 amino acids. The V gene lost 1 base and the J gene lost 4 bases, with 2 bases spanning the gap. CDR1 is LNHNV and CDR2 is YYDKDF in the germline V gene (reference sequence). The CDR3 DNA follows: TGTGCCACCAGCAGAGCGTACAATGAGCAGTTCTTC. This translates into CATSRAYNEQFF.

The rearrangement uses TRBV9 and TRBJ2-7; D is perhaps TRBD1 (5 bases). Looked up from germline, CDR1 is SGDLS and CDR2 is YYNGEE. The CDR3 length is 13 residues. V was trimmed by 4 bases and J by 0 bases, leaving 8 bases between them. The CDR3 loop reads CASSPRASYEQYF. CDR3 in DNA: TGTGCCAGCAGCCCCAGGGCCTCCTACGAGCAGTACTTC.

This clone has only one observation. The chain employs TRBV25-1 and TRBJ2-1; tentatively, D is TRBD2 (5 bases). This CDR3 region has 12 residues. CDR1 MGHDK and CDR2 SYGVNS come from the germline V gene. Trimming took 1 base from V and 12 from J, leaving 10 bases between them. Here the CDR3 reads CASSESPRGQFF. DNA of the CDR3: TGTGCCAGCAGTGAATCCCCCCGGGGGCAGTTCTTC.

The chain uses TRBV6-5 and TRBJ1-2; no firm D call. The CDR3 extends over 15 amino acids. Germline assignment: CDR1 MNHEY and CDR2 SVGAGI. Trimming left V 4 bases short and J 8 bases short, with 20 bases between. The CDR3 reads CASSSYPSRETGYTF. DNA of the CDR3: TGTGCCAGCAGTTCTTACCCTTCACGGGAGACCGGCTACACCTTC.

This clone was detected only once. The CDR3 loop is CASSQDSRRGQGHYEQYF. CDR3 nucleotides: TGCGCCAGCAGCCAAGATTCCCGGAGGGGACAGGGGCACTACGAGCAGTACTTC. This sequence joins TRBV4-1 and TRBJ2-7; 10 nucleotides agree with TRBD1. Germline CDR1 is MGHRA and CDR2 is YSYEKL. The CDR3 loop spans 18 amino acids. V dropped 0 bases and J dropped 3; count of bases not matched to a gene: 11.

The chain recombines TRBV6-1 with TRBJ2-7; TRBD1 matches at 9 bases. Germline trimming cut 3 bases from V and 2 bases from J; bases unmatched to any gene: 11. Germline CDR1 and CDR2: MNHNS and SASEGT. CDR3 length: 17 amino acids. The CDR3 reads CASSDERGGQGAYEQYF. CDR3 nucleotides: TGTGCCAGCAGTGACGAGCGCGGGGGACAGGGAGCCTACGAGCAGTACTTC.

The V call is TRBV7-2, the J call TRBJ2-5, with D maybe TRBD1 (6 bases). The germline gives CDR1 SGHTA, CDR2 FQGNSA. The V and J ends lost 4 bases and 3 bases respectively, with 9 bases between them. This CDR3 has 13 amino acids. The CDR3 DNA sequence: TGTGCCAGCAGCTACGGACAGAAAGAGACCCAGTACTTC. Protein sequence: CASSYGQKETQYF.

The DNA for the CDR3 is TGTGCCAGCCGCCCTTCGGGGGGGGGCACTGAAGCTTTCTTT. This encodes CASRPSGGGTEAFF. The J gene is TRBJ1-1, the V gene TRBV6-6; D might be TRBD1 (5 bases). Germline V gives CDR1 MNHNY, CDR2 SVGAGI (reference sequence). V lost 8 bases to trimming and J lost 4 bases, with 17 bases between them. The CDR3 extends over 14 amino acids.

CDR3 region: CASSVEGQGLRGYTF. In DNA, the CDR3 is TGTGCCAGCAGCGTAGAGGGACAGGGATTAAGAGGCTACACCTTC. This chain links TRBV9 with TRBJ1-2; 9 nucleotides line up with TRBD1. This CDR3 is 15 amino acids long. V dropped 0 bases and J dropped 8; count of bases not matched to a gene: 8. Germline V gene lookup returns CDR1 SGDLS and CDR2 YYNGEE.

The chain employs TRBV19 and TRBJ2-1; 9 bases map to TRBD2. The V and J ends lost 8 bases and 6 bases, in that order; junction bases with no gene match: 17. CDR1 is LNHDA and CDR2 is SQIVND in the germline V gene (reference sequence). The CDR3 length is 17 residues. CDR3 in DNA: TGTGCCAGTCTCCGGGCGGGGGGGCCTTACGGGTCCAATGAGCAGTTCTTC. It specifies CASLRAGGPYGSNEQFF.

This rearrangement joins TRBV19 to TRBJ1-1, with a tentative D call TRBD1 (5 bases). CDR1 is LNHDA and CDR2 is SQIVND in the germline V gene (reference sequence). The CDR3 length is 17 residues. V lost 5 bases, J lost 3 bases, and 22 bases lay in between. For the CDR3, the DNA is TGTGCCAGTAGTCCCGAGCGGGACCGAGGACCGCACACTGAAGCTTTCTTT. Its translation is CASSPERDRGPHTEAFF.

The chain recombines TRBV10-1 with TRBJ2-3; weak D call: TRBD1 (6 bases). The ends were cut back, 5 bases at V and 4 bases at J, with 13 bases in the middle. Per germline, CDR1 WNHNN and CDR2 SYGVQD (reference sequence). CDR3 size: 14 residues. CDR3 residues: CASSLRQESDTQYF. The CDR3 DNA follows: TGCGCCAGCAGTCTTAGACAGGAGTCAGATACGCAGTATTTT.

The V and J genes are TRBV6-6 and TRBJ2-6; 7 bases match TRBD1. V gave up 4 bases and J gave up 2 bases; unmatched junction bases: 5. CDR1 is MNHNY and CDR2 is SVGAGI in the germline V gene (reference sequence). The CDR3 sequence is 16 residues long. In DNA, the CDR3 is TGTGCCAGCAGTTCGAGTCAGGGGGCTGGGGCCAACGTCCTGACTTTC. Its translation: CASSSSQGAGANVLTF.

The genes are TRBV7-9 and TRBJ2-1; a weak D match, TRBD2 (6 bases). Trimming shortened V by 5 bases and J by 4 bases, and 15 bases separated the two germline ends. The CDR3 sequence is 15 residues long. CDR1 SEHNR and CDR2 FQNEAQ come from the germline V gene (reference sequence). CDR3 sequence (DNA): TGTGCCAGCAGCCTCCGGGACTTCGCTTACAATGAGCAGTTCTTC. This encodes CASSLRDFAYNEQFF.

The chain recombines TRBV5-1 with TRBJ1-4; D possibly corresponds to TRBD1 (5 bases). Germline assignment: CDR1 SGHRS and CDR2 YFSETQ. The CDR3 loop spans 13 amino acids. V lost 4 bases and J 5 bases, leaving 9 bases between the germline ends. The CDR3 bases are TGCGCCAGCAGCAATGGGGCGAATGAAAAACTGTTTTTT. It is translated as CASSNGANEKLFF.

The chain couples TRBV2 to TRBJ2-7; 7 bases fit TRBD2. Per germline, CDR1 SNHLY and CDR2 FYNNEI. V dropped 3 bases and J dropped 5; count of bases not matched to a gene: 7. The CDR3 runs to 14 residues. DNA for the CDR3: TGTGCCAGCAGTGAGCCGCGGGGGTTCGACGAGCAGTACTTC. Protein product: CASSEPRGFDEQYF.

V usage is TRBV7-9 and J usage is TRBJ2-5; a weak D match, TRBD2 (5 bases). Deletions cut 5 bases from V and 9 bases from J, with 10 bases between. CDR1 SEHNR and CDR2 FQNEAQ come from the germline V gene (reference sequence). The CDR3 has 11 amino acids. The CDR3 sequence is CASSRRGSQYF. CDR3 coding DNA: TGTGCCAGCAGCCGACGGGGATCCCAGTACTTC. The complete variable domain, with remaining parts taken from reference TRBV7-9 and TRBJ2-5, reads DTGVSQNPRHKITKRGQNVTFRCDPISEHNRLYWYRQTLGQGPEFLTYFQNEAQLEKSRLLSDRFSAERPKGSFSTLEIQRTEQGDSAMYLCASSRRGSQYFGPGTRLLVL.